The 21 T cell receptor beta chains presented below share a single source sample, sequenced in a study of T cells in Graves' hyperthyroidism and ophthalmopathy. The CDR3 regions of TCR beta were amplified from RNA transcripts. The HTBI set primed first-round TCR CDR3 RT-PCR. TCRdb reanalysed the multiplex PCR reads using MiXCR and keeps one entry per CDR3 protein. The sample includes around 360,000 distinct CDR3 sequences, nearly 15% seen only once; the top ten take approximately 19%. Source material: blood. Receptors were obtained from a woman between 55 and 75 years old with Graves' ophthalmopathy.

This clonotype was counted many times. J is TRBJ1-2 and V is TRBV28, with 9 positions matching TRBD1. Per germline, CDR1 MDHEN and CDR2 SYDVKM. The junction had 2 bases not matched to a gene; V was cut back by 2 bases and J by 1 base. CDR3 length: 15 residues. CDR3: CASSLGDRDNYGYTF. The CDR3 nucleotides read TGTGCCAGCAGTTTAGGGGACAGGGATAACTATGGCTACACCTTC.

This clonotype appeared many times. CDR3 bases: TGTGCCAGCGGAAATACGAGGAGGCAGTTCTTC. Residues: CASGNTRRQFF. The chain has TRBV3-1 and TRBJ2-1; D unresolved. Germline V gene sequence: CDR1 LGHDT, CDR2 YNNKEL (reference sequence). Trimming took 8 bases from V and 12 from J, leaving 14 bases between them. The CDR3 is 11 amino acids.

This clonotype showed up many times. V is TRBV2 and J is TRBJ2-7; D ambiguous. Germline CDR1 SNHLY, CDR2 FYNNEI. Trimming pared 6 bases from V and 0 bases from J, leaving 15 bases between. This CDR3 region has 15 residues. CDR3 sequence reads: CASSQGRDTSYEQYF. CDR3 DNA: TGTGCCAGCAGCCAAGGTAGAGATACCTCCTACGAGCAGTACTTC.

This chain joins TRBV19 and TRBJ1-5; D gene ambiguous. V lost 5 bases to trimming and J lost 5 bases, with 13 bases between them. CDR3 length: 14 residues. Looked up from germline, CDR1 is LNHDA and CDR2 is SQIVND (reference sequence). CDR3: CASSLVGLDQPQHF. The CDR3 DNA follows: TGTGCCAGTAGTCTTGTCGGATTGGATCAGCCCCAGCATTTT.

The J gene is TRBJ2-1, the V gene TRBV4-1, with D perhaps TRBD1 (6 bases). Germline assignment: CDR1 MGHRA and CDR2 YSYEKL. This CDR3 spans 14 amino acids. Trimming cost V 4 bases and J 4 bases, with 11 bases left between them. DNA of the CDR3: TGCGCCAGCAGCCCTCTAGGGGGTTACAATGAGCAGTTCTTC. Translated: CASSPLGGYNEQFF.

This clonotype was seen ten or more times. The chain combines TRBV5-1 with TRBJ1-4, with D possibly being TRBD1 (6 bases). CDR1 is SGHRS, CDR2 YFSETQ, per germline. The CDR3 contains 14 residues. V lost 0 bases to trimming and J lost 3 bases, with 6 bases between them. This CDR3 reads CASSLDRANEKLFF. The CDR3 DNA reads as TGCGCCAGCAGCTTGGACAGGGCTAATGAAAAACTGTTTTTT. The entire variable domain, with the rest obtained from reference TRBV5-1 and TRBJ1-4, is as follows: KAGVTQTPRYLIKTRGQQVTLSCSPISGHRSVSWYQQTPGQGLQFLFEYFSETQRNKGNFPGRFSGRQFSNSRSEMNVSTLELGDSALYLCASSLDRANEKLFFGSGTQLSVL.

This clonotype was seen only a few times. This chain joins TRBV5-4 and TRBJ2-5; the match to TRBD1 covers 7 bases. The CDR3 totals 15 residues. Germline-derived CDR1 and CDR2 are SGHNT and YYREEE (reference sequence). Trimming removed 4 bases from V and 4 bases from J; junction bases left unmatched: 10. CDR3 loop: CASSVTGNGGETQYF. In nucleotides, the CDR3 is TGTGCCAGCAGCGTGACAGGGAATGGGGGAGAGACCCAGTACTTC.

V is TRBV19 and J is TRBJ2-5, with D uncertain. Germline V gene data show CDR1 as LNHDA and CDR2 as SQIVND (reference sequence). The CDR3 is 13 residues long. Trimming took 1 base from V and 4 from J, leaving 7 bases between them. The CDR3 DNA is TGTGCCAGTAGTATAGGTACCAGAGAGACCCAGTACTTC. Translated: CASSIGTRETQYF.

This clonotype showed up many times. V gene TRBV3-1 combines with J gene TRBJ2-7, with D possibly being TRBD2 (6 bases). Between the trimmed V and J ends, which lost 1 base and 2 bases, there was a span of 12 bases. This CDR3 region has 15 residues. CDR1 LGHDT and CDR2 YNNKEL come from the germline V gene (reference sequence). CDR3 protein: CASSQGRGIPYEQYF. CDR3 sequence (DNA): TGTGCCAGCAGCCAAGGGCGCGGGATACCCTACGAGCAGTACTTC.

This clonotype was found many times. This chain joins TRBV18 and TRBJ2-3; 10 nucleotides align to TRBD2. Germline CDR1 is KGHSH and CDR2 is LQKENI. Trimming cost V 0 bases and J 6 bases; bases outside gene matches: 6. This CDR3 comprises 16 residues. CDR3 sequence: CASSPPRLAGVDTQYF. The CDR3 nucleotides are TGTGCCAGCTCACCACCTAGGCTAGCGGGAGTCGATACGCAGTATTTT.

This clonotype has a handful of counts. CDR3: CAISEMTGAYEQYF. CDR3 DNA: TGTGCCATCAGTGAGATGACAGGGGCCTACGAGCAGTACTTC. The chain couples TRBV10-3 to TRBJ2-7; TRBD1 aligns across 8 bases. The trim removed 2 bases at V and 2 bases at J, leaving 2 bases unmatched. Germline values: CDR1 ENHRY, CDR2 SYGVKD. This CDR3 spans 14 amino acids.

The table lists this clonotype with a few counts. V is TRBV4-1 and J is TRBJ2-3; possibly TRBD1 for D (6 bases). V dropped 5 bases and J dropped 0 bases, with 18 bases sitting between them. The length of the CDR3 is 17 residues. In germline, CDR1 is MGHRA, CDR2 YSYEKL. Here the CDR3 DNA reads TGCGCCAGCAGCTTTCGCCCCTTCAGGGGAAGCACAGATACGCAGTATTTT. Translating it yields CASSFRPFRGSTDTQYF.

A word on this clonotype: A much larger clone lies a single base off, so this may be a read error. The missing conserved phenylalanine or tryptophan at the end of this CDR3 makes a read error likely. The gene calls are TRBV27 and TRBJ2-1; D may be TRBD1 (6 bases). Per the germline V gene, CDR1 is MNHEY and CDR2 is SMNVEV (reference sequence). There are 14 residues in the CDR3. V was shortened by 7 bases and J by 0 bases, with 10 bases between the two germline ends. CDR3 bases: TGTGCCAGCACCAAGACAGGCTCCTACAATGAGCAGTTCCTC. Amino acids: CASTKTGSYNEQFL.

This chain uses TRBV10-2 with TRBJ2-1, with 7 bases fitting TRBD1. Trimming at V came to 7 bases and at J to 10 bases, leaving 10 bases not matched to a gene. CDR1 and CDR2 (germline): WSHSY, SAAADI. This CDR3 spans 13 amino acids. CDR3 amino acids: CASTHLGGGEQFF. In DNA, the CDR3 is TGCGCCAGCACTCACCTAGGGGGCGGAGAGCAGTTCTTC.

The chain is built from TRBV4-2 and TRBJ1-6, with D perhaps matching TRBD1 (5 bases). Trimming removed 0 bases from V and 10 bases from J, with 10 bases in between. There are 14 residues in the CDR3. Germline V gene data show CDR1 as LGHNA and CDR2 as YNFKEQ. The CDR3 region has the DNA TGTGCCAGCAGCCAAGAAGTACGGGACTCACCCCTCCACTTT. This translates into CASSQEVRDSPLHF.

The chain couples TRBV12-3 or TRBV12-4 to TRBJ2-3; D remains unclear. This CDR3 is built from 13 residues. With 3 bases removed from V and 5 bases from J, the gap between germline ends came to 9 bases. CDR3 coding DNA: TGTGCCAGCAGTTTCCGGCAAAGAGATACGCAGTATTTT. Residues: CASSFRQRDTQYF.

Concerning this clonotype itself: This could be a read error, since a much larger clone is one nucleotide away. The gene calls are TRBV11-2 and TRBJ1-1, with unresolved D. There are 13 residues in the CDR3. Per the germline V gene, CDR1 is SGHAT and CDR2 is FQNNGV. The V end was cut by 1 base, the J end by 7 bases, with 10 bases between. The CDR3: CASSLGDGIEAFF. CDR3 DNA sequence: TGTGCCAGCAGCTTAGGTGATGGCATTGAAGCTTTCTTT.

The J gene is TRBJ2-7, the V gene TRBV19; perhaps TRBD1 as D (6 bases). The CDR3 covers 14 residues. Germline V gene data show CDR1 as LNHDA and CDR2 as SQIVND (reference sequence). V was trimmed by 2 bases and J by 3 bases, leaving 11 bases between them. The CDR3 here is CASSIRPGDYEQYF. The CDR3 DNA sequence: TGTGCCAGTAGTATACGCCCAGGGGACTACGAGCAGTACTTC.

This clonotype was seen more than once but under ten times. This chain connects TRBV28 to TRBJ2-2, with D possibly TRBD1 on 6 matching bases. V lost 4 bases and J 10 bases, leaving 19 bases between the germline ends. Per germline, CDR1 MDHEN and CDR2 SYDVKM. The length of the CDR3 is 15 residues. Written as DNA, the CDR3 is TGTGCCAGCAGTTCCGGGACACCGCGCGGGCCGGAGCTGTTTTTT. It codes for CASSSGTPRGPELFF.

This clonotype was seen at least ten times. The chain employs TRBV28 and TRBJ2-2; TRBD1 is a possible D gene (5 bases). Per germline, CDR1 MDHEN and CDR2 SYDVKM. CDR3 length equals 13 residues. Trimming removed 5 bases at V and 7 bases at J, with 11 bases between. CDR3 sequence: CASSRQTDGELFF. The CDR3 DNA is TGTGCCAGCAGTAGACAGACGGACGGGGAGCTGTTTTTT.

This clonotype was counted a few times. CDR3 sequence (DNA): TGCAGCGTCCCGAGGGAGGGAACCGGGGAGCTGTTTTTT. The encoded protein is CSVPREGTGELFF. The V call is TRBV29-1, the J call TRBJ2-2, with 7 bases identical to TRBD2. V lost 6 bases, J lost 5 bases, and 6 bases stayed unmatched. In germline, CDR1 is SQVTM, CDR2 ANQGSEA. This CDR3 is built from 13 residues.